A single sample gave rise to the 28 T cell receptor beta chains below, sequenced in a study. TCRdb ran MiXCR on the RT-PCR reads and lists one entry per CDR3 protein. This sample has more than 600,000 distinct CDR3 sequences, with around 14% found just once. The material sequenced was memory CD4+ T cells from blood. The source is a female donor in good health, serving as a healthy control.

This clonotype came up a few times. This rearrangement joins TRBV11-2 to TRBJ1-1, with D perhaps matching TRBD1 (5 bases). CDR3 length: 11 residues. V was trimmed by 8 bases and J by 8 bases, leaving 12 bases between them. From germline, CDR1 is SGHAT and CDR2 FQNNGV. Here the CDR3 reads CASRGYGEAFF. DNA of the CDR3: TGTGCCAGCCGGGGGTATGGAGAAGCTTTCTTT.

The chain uses TRBV6-5 and TRBJ1-2; TRBD1 matches 8 bases. The CDR3 has 14 residues. Looked up from germline, CDR1 is MNHEY and CDR2 is SVGAGI. With 5 bases clipped from V and 7 bases from J, the junction kept 9 bases outside the gene matches. CDR3 DNA: TGTGCCAGCAGTAACCAGGGGGCAGGTGGTGGCTACACCTTC. As protein: CASSNQGAGGGYTF.

This clonotype appeared a few times. The V gene is TRBV20-1, the J gene TRBJ2-2; D might be TRBD1 or TRBD2, each matching 5 bases. This CDR3 spans 13 amino acids. The germline CDR1 and CDR2 sequences are DFQATT and SNEGSKA (reference sequence). Trimming shortened V by 5 bases and J by 6 bases, and 13 bases separated the two germline ends. The CDR3 coding sequence is TGCAGTGCTGCCCCCGTGGGGGCCGGGGAGCTGTTTTTT. Its translation is CSAAPVGAGELFF.

The chain combines TRBV20-1 with TRBJ2-1; tentatively, D is TRBD2 (6 bases). CDR3 length: 14 residues. The germline gives CDR1 DFQATT, CDR2 SNEGSKA (reference sequence). The V gene lost 4 bases and the J gene lost 4 bases, with 14 bases spanning the gap. Here the CDR3 reads CSATGERGYNEQFF. In nucleotides, the CDR3 is TGCAGTGCTACGGGGGAAAGGGGATACAATGAGCAGTTCTTC.

J is TRBJ1-1 and V is TRBV9, with 7 bases lining up with TRBD1. The CDR3 is 15 amino acids. The V gene end was trimmed by 4 bases and the J gene end by 4 bases; junction bases not matched to a gene: 10. Per germline, CDR1 SGDLS and CDR2 YYNGEE. The CDR3: CASSPAGRQGTEAFF. DNA of the CDR3: TGTGCCAGCAGCCCAGCAGGGAGACAGGGCACTGAAGCTTTCTTT.

The chain has TRBV10-3 and TRBJ2-2; D might be TRBD1 or TRBD2, each matching 5 bases. Looked up from germline, CDR1 is ENHRY and CDR2 is SYGVKD. This CDR3 comprises 16 residues. V lost 10 bases to trimming and J lost 5 bases, with 23 bases between them. CDR3 sequence (DNA): TGTGCCACCGGGAACACGGGTGAGGGGAGAACCGGGGAGCTGTTTTTT. The encoded protein is CATGNTGEGRTGELFF.

The sample holds many counts of this clonotype. The V gene is TRBV12-3 or TRBV12-4, the J gene TRBJ2-3; D not certain. This CDR3 contains 12 residues. V dropped 6 bases and J dropped 4 bases, with 8 bases sitting between them. The CDR3 DNA is TGTGCCAGCAGAGTTGGGTCAGATACGCAGTATTTT. It specifies CASRVGSDTQYF.

The table lists this clonotype with many counts. This chain links TRBV9 with TRBJ2-3; D ambiguous. The CDR3 extends over 15 amino acids. Per the germline V gene, CDR1 is SGDLS and CDR2 is YYNGEE. The V end lost 6 bases, the J end lost 2 bases, and 16 bases lay between the germline ends. CDR3 loop: CASTRAPVLTDTQYF. CDR3 nucleotide sequence: TGTGCCAGCACTCGAGCCCCAGTCCTCACAGATACGCAGTATTTT.

This chain links TRBV6-6 with TRBJ1-2, with 7 bases lining up with TRBD1. V shed 5 bases, J shed 2 bases, and the junction held 8 bases outside the gene matches. The germline V gene has CDR1 MNHNY and CDR2 SVGAGI (reference sequence). The CDR3 length is 15 residues. Here the CDR3 DNA reads TGTGCCAGCAGTAACCCGGGACAGACAAACTATGGCTACACCTTC. This codes for CASSNPGQTNYGYTF.

This clonotype was detected ten times or more. The chain has TRBV10-3 and TRBJ1-1, with D possibly TRBD1 on 6 matching bases. There are 13 residues in the CDR3. The V gene's germline CDR1 is ENHRY and CDR2 SYGVKD. V was pared by 8 bases and J by 3 bases, with 13 bases between. The CDR3 here is CAIGRGADTEAFF. As DNA, the CDR3 is TGTGCCATCGGCAGGGGCGCGGACACTGAAGCTTTCTTT.

The rearrangement links TRBV12-3 or TRBV12-4 to TRBJ2-3; 8 bases align to TRBD2. The CDR3 sequence is 16 residues long. V lost 3 bases to trimming and J lost 3 bases; unmatched junction nucleotides: 8. CDR3 sequence (DNA): TGTGCCAGCAGTTTGGGCAGCGGGAGAGGTACAGATACGCAGTATTTT. This gives the protein CASSLGSGRGTDTQYF.

The chain employs TRBV18 and TRBJ2-7; 10 bases fit TRBD2. After removal of 4 bases from V and 2 bases from J, the junction contained 5 bases not matched to a gene. This CDR3 has 15 amino acids. Germline V gene sequence: CDR1 KGHSH, CDR2 LQKENI. The CDR3 sequence is CASSLRLAGTYEQYF. For the CDR3, the DNA is TGTGCCAGCTCACTGCGACTAGCGGGCACCTACGAGCAGTACTTC.

This clonotype was seen only a few times. The rearrangement uses TRBV9 and TRBJ2-3, with 10 bases that match TRBD2. The trim removed 4 bases at V and 2 bases at J, leaving 10 bases unmatched. Germline V gene data show CDR1 as SGDLS and CDR2 as YYNGEE. This CDR3 region has 17 residues. CDR3 protein: CASSRIPGLALTDTQYF. Written as DNA, the CDR3 is TGTGCCAGCAGCAGGATTCCGGGACTAGCGCTCACAGATACGCAGTATTTT.

The chain couples TRBV20-1 to TRBJ2-7; D gene ambiguous. The V gene lost 1 base and the J gene lost 0 bases, with 7 bases spanning the gap. The germline gives CDR1 DFQATT, CDR2 SNEGSKA (reference sequence). The CDR3 extends over 13 amino acids. This CDR3 is CSARAGPSYEQYF. The CDR3 DNA reads TGCAGTGCTAGAGCAGGTCCCTCCTACGAGCAGTACTTC.

This clonotype appeared a few times. The V call is TRBV7-2, the J call TRBJ2-7; D may correspond to TRBD1 or TRBD2 (5 bases each). CDR3 length: 15 residues. The germline V gene has CDR1 SGHTA and CDR2 FQGNSA. V lost 4 bases to trimming and J lost 4 bases, with 17 bases between them. CDR3 sequence (DNA): TGTGCCAGCAGCTGGACACCCCTTGAGGGGTACGAGCAGTACTTC. Translation: CASSWTPLEGYEQYF.

This sequence joins TRBV6-2 or TRBV6-3 and TRBJ1-5; D remains unclear. The CDR3 spans 16 residues. The V gene lost 2 bases and the J gene lost 0 bases, with 11 bases spanning the gap. In germline, CDR1 is MNHEY, CDR2 SVGEGT. CDR3 region: CASSYAASYSNQPQHF. Here the CDR3 DNA reads TGTGCCAGCAGTTACGCAGCCTCCTATAGCAATCAGCCCCAGCATTTT.

This clonotype has a count of ten or more. The chain combines TRBV6-2 or TRBV6-3 with TRBJ2-1, with D perhaps TRBD2 (5 bases). The CDR3 has 12 residues. Germline V gives CDR1 MNHEY, CDR2 SVGEGT. Trimming cost V 0 bases and J 10 bases, with 7 bases left between them. CDR3 sequence: CASSYSRREQFF. The CDR3 bases are TGTGCCAGCAGTTACTCCAGGAGGGAGCAGTTCTTC.

This clonotype was found a few times. In DNA form, the CDR3 reads TGTGCCAGCAAGCCTCCCGGGACAGCCAGCTATGGCTACACCTTC. It translates to CASKPPGTASYGYTF. The gene calls are TRBV9 and TRBJ1-2, with 7 nucleotides matching TRBD1. The V gene end was trimmed by 6 bases and the J gene end by 4 bases; junction bases not matched to a gene: 12. CDR1 SGDLS and CDR2 YYNGEE come from the germline V gene. CDR3 size: 15 residues. The full variable domain, its missing parts supplied by reference TRBV9 and TRBJ1-2, is DSGVTQTPKHLITATGQRVTLRCSPRSGDLSVYWYQQSLDQGLQFLIQYYNGEERAKGNILERFSAQQFPDLHSELNLSSLELGDSALYFCASKPPGTASYGYTFGSGTRLTVV.

The V gene is TRBV6-6, the J gene TRBJ2-7, with 9 bases aligning to TRBD1. The V gene end was trimmed by 8 bases and the J gene end by 1 base; junction bases not matched to a gene: 12. This CDR3 has 16 amino acids. Germline assignment: CDR1 MNHNY and CDR2 SVGAGI (reference sequence). The CDR3 spells CASHRAGQGNSYEQYF. CDR3 in DNA: TGTGCCAGCCATCGCGCCGGACAGGGGAATTCCTACGAGCAGTACTTC.

The V gene is TRBV12-3 or TRBV12-4, the J gene TRBJ2-3; 14 positions match TRBD2. The junction had 6 bases not matched to a gene; V was cut back by 6 bases and J by 4 bases. This CDR3 comprises 16 residues. CDR3 nucleotides: TGTGCCAGCAGCCCGACTAGCGGGAGGGCCGCAGATACGCAGTATTTT. This translates into CASSPTSGRAADTQYF.

The table lists this clonotype with many counts. The genes are TRBV20-1 and TRBJ2-5; no definite D call. The germline gives CDR1 DFQATT, CDR2 SNEGSKA (reference sequence). The germline V and J ends were trimmed by 0 bases and 5 bases, with 7 bases remaining between them. The CDR3 spans 12 residues. The CDR3 nucleotides read TGCAGTGCTAGAGATTTAAAGGAGACCCAGTACTTC. Translation: CSARDLKETQYF.

There are a few counts of this clonotype. This sequence joins TRBV4-3 and TRBJ2-3; TRBD1 matches 8 bases. The CDR3 extends over 13 amino acids. Trimming at V came to 3 bases and at J to 11 bases, leaving 7 bases not matched to a gene. CDR1 is LGHNA and CDR2 is YSLEER in the germline V gene. The CDR3 DNA sequence: TGCGCCAGCAGCCATTCTACAGGGGGAGGGCAGTATTTT. It translates to CASSHSTGGGQYF.

In its sample, this clonotype was seen a few times. V is TRBV4-1 and J is TRBJ2-7; D is perhaps TRBD2 (6 bases). Looked up from germline, CDR1 is MGHRA and CDR2 is YSYEKL. The CDR3 contains 15 residues. Trimming took 4 bases from V and 5 from J, leaving 18 bases between them. CDR3 DNA sequence: TGCGCCAGCAGCCGGCGGGGAAGCCATGAGGACGAGCAGTACTTC. Translation gives CASSRRGSHEDEQYF.

This clonotype was observed a few times. The J gene is TRBJ1-1, the V gene TRBV6-1; no reliable D call. The CDR3 has 13 residues. Per germline, CDR1 MNHNS and CDR2 SASEGT. Trimming pared 8 bases from V and 1 base from J, leaving 11 bases between. DNA for the CDR3: TGTGCCAGCGATTCCGGGAAGAACACTGAAGCTTTCTTT. Its translation is CASDSGKNTEAFF.

The chain carries TRBV5-1 and TRBJ2-1, with 8 bases identical to TRBD1. The CDR3 totals 14 residues. Per the germline V gene, CDR1 is SGHRS and CDR2 is YFSETQ. The V segment lost 3 bases and the J segment 5 bases; nucleotides outside the gene matches: 4. This CDR3 reads CASSSGTGNNEQFF. In DNA form, the CDR3 reads TGCGCCAGCAGCTCCGGGACAGGCAACAATGAGCAGTTCTTC.

This clonotype was picked up many times. The rearrangement links TRBV27 to TRBJ2-7; 8 nucleotides match TRBD1. The V gene end was trimmed by 7 bases and the J gene end by 12 bases; junction bases not matched to a gene: 14. The germline CDR1 and CDR2 sequences are MNHEY and SMNVEV (reference sequence). This CDR3 has 13 amino acids. The chain's CDR3 is CASTPYPGTGLYF. CDR3 DNA sequence: TGTGCCAGCACGCCTTATCCCGGGACAGGCCTGTACTTC.

This clonotype appeared a few times. V usage is TRBV12-3 or TRBV12-4 and J usage is TRBJ1-2; 9 nucleotides align to TRBD1. V lost 4 bases, J lost 5 bases, and 8 bases stayed unmatched. This CDR3 spans 15 amino acids. The CDR3 DNA reads TGTGCCAGCAGTTCCGGGACAGGGTCCTGGTATGGCTACACCTTC. Its translation: CASSSGTGSWYGYTF.

J is TRBJ2-1 and V is TRBV27, with TRBD2 matching over 10 bases. Unmatched junction bases numbered 11, after V lost 7 bases and J lost 5 bases. CDR1 is MNHEY and CDR2 is SMNVEV in the germline V gene (reference sequence). CDR3 length: 16 amino acids. The CDR3 DNA reads as TGTGCCAGCAAAGGGGACTTAGCGGGAGGCAACAATGAGCAGTTCTTC. Residues: CASKGDLAGGNNEQFF.